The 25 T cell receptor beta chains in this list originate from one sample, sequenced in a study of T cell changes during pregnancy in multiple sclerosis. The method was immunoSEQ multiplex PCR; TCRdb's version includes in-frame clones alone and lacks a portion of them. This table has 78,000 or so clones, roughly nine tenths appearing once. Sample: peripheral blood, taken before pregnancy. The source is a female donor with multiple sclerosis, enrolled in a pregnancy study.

This CDR3 is CSAQSGQGLNQPQHF. The CDR3 coding sequence is TGCAGCGCCCAGAGTGGGCAGGGGCTCAATCAGCCCCAGCATTTT. V gene TRBV29-1 combines with J gene TRBJ1-5; possibly TRBD1 for D (6 bases). This CDR3 spans 15 amino acids. Looked up from germline, CDR1 is SQVTM and CDR2 is ANQGSEA. Trimming cost V 7 bases and J 3 bases, with 19 bases left between them.

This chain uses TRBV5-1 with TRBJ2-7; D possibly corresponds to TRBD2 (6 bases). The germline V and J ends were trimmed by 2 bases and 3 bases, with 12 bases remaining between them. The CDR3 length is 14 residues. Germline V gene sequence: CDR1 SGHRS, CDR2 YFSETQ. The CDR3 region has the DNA TGCGCCAGCAGCTTTTCCGGGAGAGGCTACGAGCAGTACTTC. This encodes CASSFSGRGYEQYF.

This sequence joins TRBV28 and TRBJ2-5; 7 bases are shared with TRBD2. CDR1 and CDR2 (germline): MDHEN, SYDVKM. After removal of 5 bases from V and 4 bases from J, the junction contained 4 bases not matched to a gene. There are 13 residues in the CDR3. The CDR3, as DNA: TGTGCCAGCAGTAGACTAGCAAGAGAGACCCAGTACTTC. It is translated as CASSRLARETQYF.

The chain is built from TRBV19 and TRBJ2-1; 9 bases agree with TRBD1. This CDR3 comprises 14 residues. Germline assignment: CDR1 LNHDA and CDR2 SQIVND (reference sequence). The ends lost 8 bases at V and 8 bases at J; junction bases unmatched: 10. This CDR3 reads CASAQTGGTDEQFF. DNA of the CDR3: TGTGCCAGTGCTCAGACAGGGGGTACCGATGAGCAGTTCTTC.

For the CDR3, the DNA is TGTGCCAGCAGCCGTCCCCAAGAGCACGAGCAGTACTTC. Residues: CASSRPQEHEQYF. The V gene is TRBV4-2, the J gene TRBJ2-7; D is unclear. The CDR3 consists of 13 residues. Germline CDR1 reads LGHNA; CDR2 reads YNFKEQ. V was shortened by 4 bases and J by 5 bases, with 12 bases between the two germline ends.

CDR3 nucleotides: TGTGCCAGTAGTCCAGGGGTGAACACTGAAGCTTTCTTT. Residues: CASSPGVNTEAFF. This rearrangement joins TRBV19 to TRBJ1-1, with a tentative D call TRBD1 (6 bases). Between the trimmed V and J ends, which lost 5 bases and 0 bases, there was a span of 7 bases. Germline CDR1 reads LNHDA; CDR2 reads SQIVND (reference sequence). CDR3 length equals 13 residues.

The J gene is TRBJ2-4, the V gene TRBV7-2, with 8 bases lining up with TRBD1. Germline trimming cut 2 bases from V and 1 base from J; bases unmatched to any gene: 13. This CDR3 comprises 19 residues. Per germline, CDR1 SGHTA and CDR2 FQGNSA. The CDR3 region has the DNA TGTGCCAGCAGCTTACGTAGCCTAGGACAGGGTTTCGCCAAAAACATTCAGTACTTC. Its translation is CASSLRSLGQGFAKNIQYF.

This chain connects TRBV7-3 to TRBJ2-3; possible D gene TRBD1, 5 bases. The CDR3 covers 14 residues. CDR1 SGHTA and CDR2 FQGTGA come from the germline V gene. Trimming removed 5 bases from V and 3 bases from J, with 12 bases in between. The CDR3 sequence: CASSPSGATDTQYF. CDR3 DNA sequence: TGTGCCAGCAGCCCAAGTGGGGCAACAGATACGCAGTATTTT.

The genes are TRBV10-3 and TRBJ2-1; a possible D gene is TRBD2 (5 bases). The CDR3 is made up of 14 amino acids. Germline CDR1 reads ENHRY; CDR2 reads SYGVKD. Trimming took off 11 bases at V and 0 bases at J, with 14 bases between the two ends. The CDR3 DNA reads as TGTGCCGTCGGGGTAACGAGCTCCTACAATGAGCAGTTCTTC. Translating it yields CAVGVTSSYNEQFF.

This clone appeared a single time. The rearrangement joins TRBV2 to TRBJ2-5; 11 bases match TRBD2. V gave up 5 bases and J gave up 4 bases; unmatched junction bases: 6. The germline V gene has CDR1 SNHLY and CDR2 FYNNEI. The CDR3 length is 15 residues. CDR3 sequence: CASSPASGRIETQYF. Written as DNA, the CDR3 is TGTGCCAGCAGTCCGGCTAGCGGGAGGATAGAGACCCAGTACTTC.

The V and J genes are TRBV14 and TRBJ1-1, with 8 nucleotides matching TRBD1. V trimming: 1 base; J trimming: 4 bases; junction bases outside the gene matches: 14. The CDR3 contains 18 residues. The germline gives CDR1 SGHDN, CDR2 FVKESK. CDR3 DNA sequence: TGTGCCAGCAGCCAAGGAACAGGGGGTACGGTACGTCGCACTGAAGCTTTCTTT. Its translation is CASSQGTGGTVRRTEAFF.

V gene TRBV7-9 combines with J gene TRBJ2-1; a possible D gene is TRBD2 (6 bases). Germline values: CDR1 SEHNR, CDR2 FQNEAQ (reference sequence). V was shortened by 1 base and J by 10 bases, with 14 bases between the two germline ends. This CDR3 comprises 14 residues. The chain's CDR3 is CASSLEIGGVEQFF. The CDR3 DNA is TGTGCCAGCAGCTTAGAAATCGGAGGGGTAGAGCAGTTCTTC.

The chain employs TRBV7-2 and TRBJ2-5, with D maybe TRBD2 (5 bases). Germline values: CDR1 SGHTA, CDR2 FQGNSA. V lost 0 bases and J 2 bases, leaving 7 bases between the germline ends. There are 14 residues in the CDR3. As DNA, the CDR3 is TGTGCCAGCAGCTTAGCCCGGAGGCAAGAGACCCAGTACTTC. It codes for CASSLARRQETQYF. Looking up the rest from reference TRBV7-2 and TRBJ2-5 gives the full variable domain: GAGVSQSPSNKVTEKGKDVELRCDPISGHTALYWYRQSLGQGLEFLIYFQGNSAPDKSGLPSDRFSAERTGGSVSTLTIQRTQQEDSAVYLCASSLARRQETQYFGPGTRLLVL.

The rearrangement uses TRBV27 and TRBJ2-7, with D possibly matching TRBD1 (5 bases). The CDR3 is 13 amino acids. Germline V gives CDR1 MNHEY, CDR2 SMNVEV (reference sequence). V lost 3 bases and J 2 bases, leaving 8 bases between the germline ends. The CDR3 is CASSFGQTYEQYF. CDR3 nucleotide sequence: TGTGCCAGCAGTTTTGGACAAACCTACGAGCAGTACTTC.

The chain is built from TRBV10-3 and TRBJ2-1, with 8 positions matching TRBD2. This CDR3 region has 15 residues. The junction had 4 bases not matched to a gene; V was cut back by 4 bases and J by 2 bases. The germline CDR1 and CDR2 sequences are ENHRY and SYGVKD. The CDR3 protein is CAISAGGPPYNEQFF. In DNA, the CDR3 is TGTGCCATCAGTGCGGGAGGGCCCCCCTACAATGAGCAGTTCTTC.

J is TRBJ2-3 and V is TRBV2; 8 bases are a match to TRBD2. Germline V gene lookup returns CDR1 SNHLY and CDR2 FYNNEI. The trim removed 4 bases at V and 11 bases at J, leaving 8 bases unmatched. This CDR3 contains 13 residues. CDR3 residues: CASSGGRAGGQYF. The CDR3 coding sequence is TGTGCCAGCAGTGGGGGGCGCGCGGGAGGGCAGTATTTT.

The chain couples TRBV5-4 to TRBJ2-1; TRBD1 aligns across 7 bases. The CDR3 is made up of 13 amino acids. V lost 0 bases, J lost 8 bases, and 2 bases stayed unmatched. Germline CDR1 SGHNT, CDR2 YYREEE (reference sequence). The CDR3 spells CASSLDRGDEQFF. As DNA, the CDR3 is TGTGCCAGCAGCTTGGACAGGGGCGATGAGCAGTTCTTC.

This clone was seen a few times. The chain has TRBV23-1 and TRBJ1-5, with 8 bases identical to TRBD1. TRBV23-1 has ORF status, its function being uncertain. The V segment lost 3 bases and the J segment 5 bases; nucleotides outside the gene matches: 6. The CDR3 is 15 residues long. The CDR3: CASSHSDRGHQPQHF. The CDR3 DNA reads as TGCGCCAGCAGTCACTCCGACAGGGGCCATCAGCCCCAGCATTTT.

CDR3 sequence (DNA): TGTGCCAGCAGTGTGGACAAGGACACCGGGGAGCTGTTTTTT. Amino acids: CASSVDKDTGELFF. The gene calls are TRBV6-1 and TRBJ2-2; TRBD1 might be the D (5 bases). With 4 bases removed from V and 3 bases from J, the gap between germline ends came to 9 bases. Germline-derived CDR1 and CDR2 are MNHNS and SASEGT. The CDR3 contains 14 residues.

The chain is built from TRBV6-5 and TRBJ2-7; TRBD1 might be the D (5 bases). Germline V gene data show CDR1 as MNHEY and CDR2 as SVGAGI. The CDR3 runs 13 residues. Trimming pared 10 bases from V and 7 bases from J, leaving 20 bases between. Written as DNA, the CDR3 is TGTGCCACCAGGTCAGGGCCAGGCCAAGAGCAGTACTTC. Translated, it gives CATRSGPGQEQYF.

The CDR3 spells CASSQGLGKLEKLFF. For the CDR3, the DNA is TGCGCCAGCAGCCAGGGCCTCGGGAAACTTGAAAAACTGTTTTTT. V usage is TRBV4-3 and J usage is TRBJ1-4; D ambiguous. Trimming pared 3 bases from V and 7 bases from J, leaving 15 bases between. Germline V gene data show CDR1 as LGHNA and CDR2 as YSLEER. The CDR3 totals 15 residues.

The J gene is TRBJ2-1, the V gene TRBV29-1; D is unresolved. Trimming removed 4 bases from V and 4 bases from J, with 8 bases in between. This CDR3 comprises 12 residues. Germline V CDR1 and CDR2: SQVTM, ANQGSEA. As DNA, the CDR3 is TGCAGCGTTGCGGGTGTGTACAATGAGCAGTTCTTC. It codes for CSVAGVYNEQFF.

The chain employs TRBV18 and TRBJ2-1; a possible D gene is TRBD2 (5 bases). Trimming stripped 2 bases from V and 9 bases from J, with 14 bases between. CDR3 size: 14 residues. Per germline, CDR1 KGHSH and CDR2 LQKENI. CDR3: CASSPSSGNGEQFF. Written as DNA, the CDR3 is TGTGCCAGCTCACCATCCTCCGGGAACGGTGAGCAGTTCTTC. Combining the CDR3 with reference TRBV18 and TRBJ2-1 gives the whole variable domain NAGVMQNPRHLVRRRGQEARLRCSPMKGHSHVYWYRQLPEEGLKFMVYLQKENIIDESGMPKERFSAEFPKEGPSILRIQQVVRGDSAAYFCASSPSSGNGEQFFGPGTRLTVL.

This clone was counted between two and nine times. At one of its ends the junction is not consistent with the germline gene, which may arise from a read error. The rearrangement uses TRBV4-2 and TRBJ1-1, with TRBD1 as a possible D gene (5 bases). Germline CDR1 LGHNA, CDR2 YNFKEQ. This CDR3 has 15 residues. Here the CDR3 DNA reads TGTGCCAGCAGCCAGGCCGGGGGGTTGGTACCAACGGAGATTTTT. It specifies CASSQAGGLVPTEIF.

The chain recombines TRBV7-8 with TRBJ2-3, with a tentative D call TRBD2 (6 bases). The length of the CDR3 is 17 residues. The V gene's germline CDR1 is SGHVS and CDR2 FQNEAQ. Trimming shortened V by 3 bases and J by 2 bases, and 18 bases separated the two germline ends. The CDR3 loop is CASSLRRVGGITDTQYF. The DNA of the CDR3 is TGTGCCAGCAGCTTGAGGCGTGTGGGCGGGATCACAGATACGCAGTATTTT. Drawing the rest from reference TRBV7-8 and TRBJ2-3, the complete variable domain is GAGVSQSPRYKVAKRGQDVALRCDPISGHVSLFWYQQALGQGPEFLTYFQNEAQLDKSGLPSDRFFAERPEGSVSTLKIQRTQQEDSAVYLCASSLRRVGGITDTQYFGPGTRLTVL.